This entry is about one T cell receptor (beta chain). Antigen specificity is unknown. The sample is drawn from a study of T cells expressing NK-cell markers. Whole-study findings and limits: Leadership of the CD3+CD56-NKG2C+ fraction also belonged to these clonotypes in several donors.

TCRdb reprocessed the 5' RACE reads, with one entry per CDR3 protein and no DNA. The table lists 440,000 or so distinct CDR3 sequences. CDR1 is SQVTM, CDR2 ANQGSEA, per germline. The CDR3 consists of 11 residues. Sequencing input: blood T cells: a sorted CD56 or NKG2C T cell subset, CD4+ or CD8+ T cells, or bulk PBMC T cells (not recorded which). V gene TRBV29-1 combines with J gene TRBJ2-2. The TCR comes from a woman between 18 and 75 years old in good health. The CDR3 loop reads CSVERKRELFF.